This entry lists 8 T cell receptor beta chains sequenced from one sample in a study of blood T cell repertoires in COVID-19. Only in-frame clones appear in the TCRdb table, and some are missing; sequencing was by immunoSEQ multiplex PCR. The sample lists some 86,000 clones, approximately 88% occurring once. The specimen was peripheral blood. These receptor sequences come from a woman older than 75 with active or convalescent COVID-19.

CDR3 coding DNA: TGTGCCAGCAGCCCCTGGGGCCTCCAAAACCTCAAAGGCGCTGAAGCTTTCTTT. This encodes CASSPWGLQNLKGAEAFF. This chain uses TRBV13 with TRBJ1-1, with TRBD1 as a possible D gene (5 bases). CDR3 length: 18 amino acids. The germline V gene has CDR1 PRHDT and CDR2 FYEKMQ (reference sequence). Trimming removed 5 bases from V and 6 bases from J, with 28 bases in between. Full variable domain (outside the CDR3, taken from reference TRBV13 and TRBJ1-1): AAGVIQSPRHLIKEKRETATLKCYPIPRHDTVYWYQQGPGQDPQFLISFYEKMQSDKGSIPDRFSAQQFSDYHSELNMSSLELGDSALYFCASSPWGLQNLKGAEAFFGQGTRLTVV.

The rearrangement joins TRBV27 to TRBJ1-6; a weak D match, TRBD1 (5 bases). Trimming took 6 bases from V and 9 from J, leaving 27 bases between them. CDR1 is MNHEY and CDR2 is SMNVEV in the germline V gene (reference sequence). CDR3 length equals 18 residues. The CDR3 DNA follows: TGTGCCAGCAGCCCTCATGGAGGGACTCTCATCCCTAGTTCACCCCTCCACTTT. Protein sequence: CASSPHGGTLIPSSPLHF.

The V gene is TRBV11-2, the J gene TRBJ2-7; D possibly corresponds to TRBD2 (5 bases). The V gene's germline CDR1 is SGHAT and CDR2 FQNNGV. Trimming took off 0 bases at V and 3 bases at J, with 9 bases between the two ends. CDR3 length equals 14 residues. The CDR3 sequence is CASSLDLGNYEQYF. The CDR3 region has the DNA TGTGCCAGCAGCTTAGATCTCGGGAACTACGAGCAGTACTTC.

V gene TRBV11-1 combines with J gene TRBJ1-2; no reliable D call. From germline, CDR1 is SGHAT and CDR2 FQDESV (reference sequence). The CDR3 sequence is 14 residues long. V lost 5 bases and J lost 1, with 11 bases in between. The CDR3 sequence: CASSPWRGNYGYTF. CDR3 in DNA: TGTGCCAGCAGCCCTTGGCGGGGTAACTATGGCTACACCTTC.

This rearrangement joins TRBV18 to TRBJ2-1, with 8 bases identical to TRBD1. Germline V CDR1 and CDR2: KGHSH, LQKENI. The CDR3 has 13 amino acids. After removal of 3 bases from V and 9 bases from J, the junction contained 4 bases not matched to a gene. The CDR3: CASSPNRGTEQFF. CDR3 in DNA: TGTGCCAGCTCACCGAACAGGGGGACTGAGCAGTTCTTC.

The CDR3 sequence: CASSLTGAYEQYF. The CDR3 DNA sequence: TGTGCCAGCAGCTTAACAGGGGCCTACGAGCAGTACTTC. V gene TRBV5-4 combines with J gene TRBJ2-7, with 7 bases identical to TRBD1. The V gene end was trimmed by 2 bases and the J gene end by 2 bases; junction bases not matched to a gene: 1. CDR1 and CDR2 (germline): SGHNT, YYREEE (reference sequence). This CDR3 region has 13 residues.

The chain links TRBV10-3 to TRBJ2-5, with 10 bases identical to TRBD1. The V segment lost 3 bases and the J segment 2 bases; nucleotides outside the gene matches: 3. The germline CDR1 and CDR2 sequences are ENHRY and SYGVKD. CDR3 length: 15 amino acids. The CDR3: CAISDRDRGQETQYF. CDR3 nucleotides: TGTGCCATCAGTGACCGGGACAGGGGACAAGAGACCCAGTACTTC.

The V and J genes are TRBV11-3 and TRBJ2-3, with D unclear. Germline V gene sequence: CDR1 SGHNT, CDR2 YENEEA. This CDR3 has 16 residues. Trimming took off 2 bases at V and 6 bases at J, with 18 bases between the two ends. CDR3 region: CASSLSPDQVRDTQYF. CDR3 bases: TGTGCCAGCAGCTTAAGCCCAGACCAGGTTAGGGATACGCAGTATTTT.